The entry that follows covers one T cell receptor (beta chain) sequence. TCRdb keeps only in-frame clones here, not all; method: immunoSEQ multiplex PCR. In the table there are more than 200,000 clones, nearly 90% of which are singletons. The sample is drawn from a study of blood T cell repertoires in COVID-19. For the study at large: In each case, the material was cDNA or gDNA derived from T cells, B-cell-depleted T cells, or PBMCs.

This sequence originates from a woman between 40 and 55 years old who had recovered from COVID-19. Sequenced material: peripheral blood.

For the CDR3, the DNA is TGTGCCAGCAGTGTGCTCGGCGGGGGGGCCGGTACAGATACGCAGTATTTT. Translated, it gives CASSVLGGGAGTDTQYF. The chain joins TRBV28 to TRBJ2-3; 9 nucleotides match TRBD2. The J segment lost 3 bases and the V segment lost 5 bases, leaving 12 bases of the junction unmatched. This CDR3 region has 17 residues. Germline loops: CDR1 MDHEN, CDR2 SYDVKM.